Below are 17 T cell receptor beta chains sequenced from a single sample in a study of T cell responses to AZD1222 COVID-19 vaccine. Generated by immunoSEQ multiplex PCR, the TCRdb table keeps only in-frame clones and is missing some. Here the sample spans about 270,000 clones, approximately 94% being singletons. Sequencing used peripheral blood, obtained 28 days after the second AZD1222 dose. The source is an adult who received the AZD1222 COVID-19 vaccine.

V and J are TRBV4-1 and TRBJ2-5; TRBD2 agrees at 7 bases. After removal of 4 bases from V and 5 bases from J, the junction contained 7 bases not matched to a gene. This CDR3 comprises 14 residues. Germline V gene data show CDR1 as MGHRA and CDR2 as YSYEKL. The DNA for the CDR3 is TGCGCCAGCAGCCCCCCGTCTAGCGGTGAGACCCAGTACTTC. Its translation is CASSPPSSGETQYF.

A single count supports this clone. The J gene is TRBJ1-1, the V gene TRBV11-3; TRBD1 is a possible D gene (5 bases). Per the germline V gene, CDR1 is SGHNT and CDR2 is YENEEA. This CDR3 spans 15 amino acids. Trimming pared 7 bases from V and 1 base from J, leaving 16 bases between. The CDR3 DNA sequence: TGTGCCAGCATCACGGGGGGACGGCGGAACACTGAAGCTTTCTTT. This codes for CASITGGRRNTEAFF.

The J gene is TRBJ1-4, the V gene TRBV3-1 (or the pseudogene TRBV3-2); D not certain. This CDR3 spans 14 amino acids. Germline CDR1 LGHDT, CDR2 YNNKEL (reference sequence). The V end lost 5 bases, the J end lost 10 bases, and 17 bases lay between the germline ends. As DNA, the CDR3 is TGTGCCAGCAGCGGCGCGGTCGCCAAGCGAAAACTGTTTTTT. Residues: CASSGAVAKRKLFF.

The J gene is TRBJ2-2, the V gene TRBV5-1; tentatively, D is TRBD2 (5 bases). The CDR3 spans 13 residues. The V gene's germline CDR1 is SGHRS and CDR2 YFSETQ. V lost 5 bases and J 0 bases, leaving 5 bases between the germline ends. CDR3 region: CASRDSNTGELFF. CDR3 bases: TGCGCCAGCAGGGACTCGAACACCGGGGAGCTGTTTTTT.

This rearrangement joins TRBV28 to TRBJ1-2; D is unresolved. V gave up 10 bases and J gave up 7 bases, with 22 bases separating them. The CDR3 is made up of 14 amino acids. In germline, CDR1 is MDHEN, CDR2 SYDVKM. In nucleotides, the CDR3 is TGTGCCATTAAACGGGCCTTCCCATATTTTGGCTACACCTTC. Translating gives CAIKRAFPYFGYTF.

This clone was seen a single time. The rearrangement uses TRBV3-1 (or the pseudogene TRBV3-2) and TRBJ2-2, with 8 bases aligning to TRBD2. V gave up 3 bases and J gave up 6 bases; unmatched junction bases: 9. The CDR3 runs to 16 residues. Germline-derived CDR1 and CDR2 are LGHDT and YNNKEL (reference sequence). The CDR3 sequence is CASSHELAAGAGELFF. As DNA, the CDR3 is TGTGCCAGCAGCCACGAACTAGCGGCCGGGGCCGGGGAGCTGTTTTTT.

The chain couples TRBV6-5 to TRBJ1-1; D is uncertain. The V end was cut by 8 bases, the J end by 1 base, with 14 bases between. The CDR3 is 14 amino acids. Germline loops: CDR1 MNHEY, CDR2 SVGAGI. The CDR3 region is CASSQQISNTEAFF. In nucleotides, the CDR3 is TGTGCCAGCTCACAGCAAATTTCGAACACTGAAGCTTTCTTT.

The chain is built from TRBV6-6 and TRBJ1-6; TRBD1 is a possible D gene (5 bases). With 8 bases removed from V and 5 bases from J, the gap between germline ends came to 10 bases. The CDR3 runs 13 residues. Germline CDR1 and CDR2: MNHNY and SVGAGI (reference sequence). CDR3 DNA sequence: TGTGCCAGCCGAGACAGTAATAATTCACCCCTCCACTTT. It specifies CASRDSNNSPLHF.

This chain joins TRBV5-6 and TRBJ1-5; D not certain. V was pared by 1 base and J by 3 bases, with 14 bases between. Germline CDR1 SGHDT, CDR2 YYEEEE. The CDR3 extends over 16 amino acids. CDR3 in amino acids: CASSLRAPEPNQPQHF. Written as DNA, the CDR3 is TGTGCCAGCAGCTTGAGGGCACCCGAGCCCAATCAGCCCCAGCATTTT.

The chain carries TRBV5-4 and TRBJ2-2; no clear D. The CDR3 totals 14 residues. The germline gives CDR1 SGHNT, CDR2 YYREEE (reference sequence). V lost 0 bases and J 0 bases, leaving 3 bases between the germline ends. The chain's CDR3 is CASSLVANTGELFF. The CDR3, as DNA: TGTGCCAGCAGCTTGGTTGCGAACACCGGGGAGCTGTTTTTT.

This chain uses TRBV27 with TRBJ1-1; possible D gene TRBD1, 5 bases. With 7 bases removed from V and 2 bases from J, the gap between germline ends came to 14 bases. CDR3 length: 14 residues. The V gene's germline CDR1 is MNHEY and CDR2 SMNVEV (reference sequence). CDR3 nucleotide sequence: TGTGCCAGCAACCAGGGTAGGGCCAACACTGAAGCTTTCTTT. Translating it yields CASNQGRANTEAFF.

The CDR3 DNA sequence: TGTGCCAGCAGCCCGAAGGCCGGGTACACTGAAGCTTTCTTT. Its protein is CASSPKAGYTEAFF. This rearrangement joins TRBV7-2 to TRBJ1-1; the D is unclear. This CDR3 has 14 residues. Germline CDR1 SGHTA, CDR2 FQGNSA. V lost 5 bases and J lost 3, with 13 bases in between.

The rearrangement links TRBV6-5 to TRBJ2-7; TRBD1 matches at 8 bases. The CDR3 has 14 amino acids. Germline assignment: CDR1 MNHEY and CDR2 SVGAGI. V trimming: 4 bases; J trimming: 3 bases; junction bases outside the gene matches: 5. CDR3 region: CASSFKTGVYEQYF. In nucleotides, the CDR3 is TGTGCCAGCAGTTTTAAGACAGGGGTCTACGAGCAGTACTTC.

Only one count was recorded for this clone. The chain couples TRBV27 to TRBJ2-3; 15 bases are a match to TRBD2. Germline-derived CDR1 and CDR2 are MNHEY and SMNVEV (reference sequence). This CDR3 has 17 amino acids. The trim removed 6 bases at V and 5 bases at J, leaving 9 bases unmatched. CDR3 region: CASSSGTSGGFVDTQYF. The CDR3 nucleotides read TGTGCCAGCAGCTCCGGGACTAGCGGGGGGTTTGTAGATACGCAGTATTTT.

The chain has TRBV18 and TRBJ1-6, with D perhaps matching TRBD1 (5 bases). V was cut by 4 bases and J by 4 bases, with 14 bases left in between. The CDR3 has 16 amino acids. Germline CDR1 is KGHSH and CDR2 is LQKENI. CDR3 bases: TGTGCCAGCTCACGCTCCTCTGACAGTTATAATTCACCCCTCCACTTT. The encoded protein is CASSRSSDSYNSPLHF.

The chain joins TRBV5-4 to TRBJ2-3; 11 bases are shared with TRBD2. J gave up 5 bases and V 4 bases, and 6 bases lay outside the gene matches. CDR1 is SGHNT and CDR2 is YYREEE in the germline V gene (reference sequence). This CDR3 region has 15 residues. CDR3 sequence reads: CASSTLAGGLDTQYF. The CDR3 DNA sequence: TGTGCCAGCAGCACTCTAGCGGGGGGATTAGATACGCAGTATTTT.

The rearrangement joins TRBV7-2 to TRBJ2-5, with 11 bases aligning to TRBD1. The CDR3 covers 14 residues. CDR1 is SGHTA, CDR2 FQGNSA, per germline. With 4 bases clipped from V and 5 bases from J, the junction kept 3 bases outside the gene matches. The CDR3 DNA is TGTGCCAGCAGCTCCGGACAGGGGGCGGAGACCCAGTACTTC. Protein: CASSSGQGAETQYF.